This TCR beta chain came from a study of graft-versus-host responses after intestinal transplantation. Study background: Anti-thymocyte globulin induction was given to all recipients, followed by tacrolimus and steroids for two to four years.

Clones were read by immunoSEQ multiplex PCR, and TCRdb kept only the in-frame ones, dropping some. The profile shows tens of thousands of clones, approximately 92% of them singletons. The CDR3 length is 11 residues. Germline CDR1 is SEHNR and CDR2 is FQNEAQ (reference sequence). The V gene lost 3 bases and the J gene lost 4 bases, with 3 bases spanning the gap. The sequences come from PBMCs, collected 98 days after intestinal transplantation. The chain recombines TRBV7-9 with TRBJ1-2; D gene unclear. This clonotype was sampled from a human patient who received an intestinal transplant, so some T cells may come from the graft donor. The CDR3 DNA reads TGTGCCAGCAGCTTTCGCTATGGCTACACCTTC. Its translation is CASSFRYGYTF.